This TCR beta chain is drawn from a study of early T cells in non-severe SARS-CoV-2 infection. In the study overall: Sequenced material consisted of bulk RNA (from unsorted whole blood), and chains were unpaired.

The CDR3 has 12 residues. The germline gives CDR1 SGHAT, CDR2 FQNNGV. V lost 5 bases to trimming and J lost 10 bases, with 12 bases between them. Tagging with unique molecular identifiers was applied to individual cDNA molecules. Each CDR3 protein is one row after TCRdb ran MiXCR on the 5' RACE reads. The sample lists tens of thousands of distinct CDR3 sequences; over 8.5% were seen once. Overall study results and limits: The study's VDJdb matching favored anti-spike CD8 responses and missed private and CD4 specificities.

This clonotype was recorded a few times. Antigen specificity is unknown. This chain links TRBV11-2 with TRBJ2-1; D possibly uses TRBD1 or TRBD2 (5 bases each). This receptor was identified in an adult who was a healthcare worker with PCR-confirmed SARS-CoV-2 infection or an uninfected control (not recorded which). The material sequenced was whole blood. DNA of the CDR3: TGTGCCAGCAGCACCGGGACCTTAGAGCAGTTCTTC. It specifies CASSTGTLEQFF.